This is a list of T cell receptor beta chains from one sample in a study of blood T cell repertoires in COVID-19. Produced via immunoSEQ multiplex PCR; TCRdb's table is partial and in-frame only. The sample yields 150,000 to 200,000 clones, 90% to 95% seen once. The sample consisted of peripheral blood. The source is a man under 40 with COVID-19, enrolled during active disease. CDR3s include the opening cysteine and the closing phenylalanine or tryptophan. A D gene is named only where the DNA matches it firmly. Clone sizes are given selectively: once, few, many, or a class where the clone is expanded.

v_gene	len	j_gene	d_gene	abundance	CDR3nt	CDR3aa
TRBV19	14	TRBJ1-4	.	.	TGTGCCAGTAGTATCGCGGCGTATAATGAAAAACTGTTTTTT	CASSIAAYNEKLFF
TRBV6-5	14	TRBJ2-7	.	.	TGTGCCACCACCCCACCGGGAGCCCTGGACGAGCAGTACTTC	CATTPPGALDEQYF
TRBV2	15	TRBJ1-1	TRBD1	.	TGTGCCAGCATCGGAACAGGGGGCTGGGGCACTGAAGCTTTCTTT	CASIGTGGWGTEAFF
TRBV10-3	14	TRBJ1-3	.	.	TGTGCCATCAGGGACAAGCTCGGAACGGGCACCATATATTTT	CAIRDKLGTGTIYF
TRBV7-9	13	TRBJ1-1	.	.	TGTGCCAGCAGCCTCGGGGGGGCCTCTGAAGCTTTCTTT	CASSLGGASEAFF
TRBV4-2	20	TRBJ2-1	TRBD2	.	TGTGCCAGCAGCCAAGCGCTAGCGGGGGGGCCTGTAGGGGTCTACAATGAGCAGTTCTTC	CASSQALAGGPVGVYNEQFF
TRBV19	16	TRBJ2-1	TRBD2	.	TGTGCCAGTAGTATAGGTATAGCGGGGGGTGGTCATGAGCAGTTCTTC	CASSIGIAGGGHEQFF
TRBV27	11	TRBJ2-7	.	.	TGTGCCAGCGGGGGGGCAAACGAGCAGTACTTC	CASGGANEQYF
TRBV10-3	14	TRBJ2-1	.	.	TGTGCCATCAGTGAGCCTGGGGGCCCTCCGGAGCAGTTCTTC	CAISEPGGPPEQFF
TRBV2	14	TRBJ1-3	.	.	TGTGCCAGCAGTGAAAACAGGGCTGGAAACACCATATATTTT	CASSENRAGNTIYF
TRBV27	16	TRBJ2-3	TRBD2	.	TGTGCCAGCAGTCCCTTAGCGGGGCGGCGCACAGATACGCAGTATTTT	CASSPLAGRRTDTQYF
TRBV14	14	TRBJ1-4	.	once	TGTGCCAGCAGCGTCGGGGTTTCTGGAGAAAAACTGTTTTTT	CASSVGVSGEKLFF
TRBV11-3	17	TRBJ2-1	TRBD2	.	TGTGCCAGCAGCGCGGGGCATAGCGGGGGGGCCTACAATGAGCAGTTCTTC	CASSAGHSGGAYNEQFF
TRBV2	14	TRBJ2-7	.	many	TGTGCCAGCAGGGAGGGACGGGTCTCCTACGAGCAGTACTTC	CASREGRVSYEQYF
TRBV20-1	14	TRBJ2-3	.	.	TGCAGTGCTAGTTTGAGTCTAGAATCAGATACGCAGTATTTT	CSASLSLESDTQYF
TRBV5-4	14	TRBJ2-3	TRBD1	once	TGTGCCAGCAGCCGGGACAGGGCAAGAGATACGCAGTATTTT	CASSRDRARDTQYF
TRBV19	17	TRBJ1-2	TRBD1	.	TGTGCCAGTAGTATAGACGGAGGACAGGGAGCTAACTATGGCTACACCTTC	CASSIDGGQGANYGYTF
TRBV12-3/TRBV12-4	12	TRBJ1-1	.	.	TGTGCCAGCAGTCAACAGGGTTCGGTGCCTTTCTTT	CASSQQGSVPFF
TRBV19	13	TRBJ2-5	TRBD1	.	TGTGCCAGTTCCCAGGACAGGAGGGAGACCCAGTACTTC	CASSQDRRETQYF
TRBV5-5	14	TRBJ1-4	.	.	TGTGCCAGCAGCTTGGTTCAGGAAAATGAAAAACTGTTTTTT	CASSLVQENEKLFF
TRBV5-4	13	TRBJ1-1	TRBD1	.	TGTGCCAGCAGCTTAGGGGGCCGAGTTGAAGCTTTCTTT	CASSLGGRVEAFF
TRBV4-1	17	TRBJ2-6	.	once	TGCGCCAGCAGCCAAGGATTAGGGAGAACTGGGGCCAACGTCCTGACTTTC	CASSQGLGRTGANVLTF
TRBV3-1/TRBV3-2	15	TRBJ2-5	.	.	TGTGCCAGCAGCCGAAAAGTTGGCCCCCTCAAGACCCAGTACTTC	CASSRKVGPLKTQYF
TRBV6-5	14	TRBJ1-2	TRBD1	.	TGTGCCAGCAGCCCCGACAGGGGGTCGGGGGGCTACACCTTC	CASSPDRGSGGYTF
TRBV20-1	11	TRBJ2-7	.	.	TGCAGTGCTAGAGTGGCCCACGAGCAGTACTTC	CSARVAHEQYF
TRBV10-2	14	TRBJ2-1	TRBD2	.	TGCGCCAGCAGTCTAGCGGGGGCGCACAATGAGCAGTTCTTC	CASSLAGAHNEQFF
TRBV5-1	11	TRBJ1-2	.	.	TGCGCCAGCAGCTTGGTCGGGGGCTACACCTTC	CASSLVGGYTF
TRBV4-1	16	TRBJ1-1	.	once	TGCGCCAGCAGCCGCCTCGCTTTACAGGGAAACACTGAAGCTTTCTTT	CASSRLALQGNTEAFF
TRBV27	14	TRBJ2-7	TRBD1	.	TGTGCCAGCAGTGGGGGGACAGGTACCTACGAGCAGTACTTC	CASSGGTGTYEQYF
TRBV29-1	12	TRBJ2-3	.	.	TGCAGCGTTGACTCGGGGTCAGATACGCAGTATTTT	CSVDSGSDTQYF
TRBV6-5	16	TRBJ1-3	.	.	TGTGCCAGCAGTTACTCGATACACAACTCTGGAAACACCATATATTTT	CASSYSIHNSGNTIYF
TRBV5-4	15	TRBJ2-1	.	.	TGTGCCAGCAGCCCTTCAGGGTCTTGGTTAAATGAGCAGTTCTTC	CASSPSGSWLNEQFF
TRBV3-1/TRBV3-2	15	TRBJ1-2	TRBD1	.	TGTGCCAGCAGCCAACATGGGACAGGGCGATGGGGCTACACCTTC	CASSQHGTGRWGYTF
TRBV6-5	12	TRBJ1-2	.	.	TGTGCCAGCACCCAGGGCAGCTTTGGCTACACCTTC	CASTQGSFGYTF
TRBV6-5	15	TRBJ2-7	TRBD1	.	TGTGCCAGCAGCCTAACCGGGACAGGGACCTACGAGCAGTACTTC	CASSLTGTGTYEQYF
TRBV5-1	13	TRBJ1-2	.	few	TGCGCCAGCAGCAGGACAGCAACCTATGGCTACACCTTC	CASSRTATYGYTF
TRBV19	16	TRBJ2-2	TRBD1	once	TGTGCCAGTAGTATAGTCACAGGGGTCCTCACCGGGGAGCTGTTTTTT	CASSIVTGVLTGELFF
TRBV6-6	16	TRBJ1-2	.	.	TGTGCCAGCAGTTATGGGGGCGTCAAATATCACTATGGCTACACCTTC	CASSYGGVKYHYGYTF